A single sample gave rise to the 29 T cell receptor beta chains below, sequenced in a study of Graves' ophthalmopathy and Graves' hyperthyroidism. From RNA, the CDR3 regions of TCR beta chains were amplified and sequenced. The first-round RT-PCR employed HTBI primers together with the Qiagen OneStep RT-PCR kit. A multiplex PCR was then performed as the second round. TCRdb reprocessed the multiplex PCR reads via MiXCR and lists one record per CDR3 protein. Of 350,000 or so distinct CDR3 sequences listed, roughly 15% are singletons. Material for sequencing was peripheral blood. These receptors were taken from an adult man with Graves' ophthalmopathy.

The rearrangement uses TRBV11-2 and TRBJ2-4; 7 bases align to TRBD2. Trimming removed 1 base from V and 0 bases from J; junction bases left unmatched: 9. CDR3 length equals 18 residues. Germline V lookup: CDR1 SGHAT, CDR2 FQNNGV. CDR3 sequence (DNA): TGTGCCAGCAGCTTAGGGACTAGGGCGGACCTAGCCAAAAACATTCAGTACTTC. It specifies CASSLGTRADLAKNIQYF.

Ten or more counts support this clonotype. The CDR3 DNA reads TGTGCCAGCAGTTACGGGGTTTTGCAGCCCCAGCATTTT. Protein: CASSYGVLQPQHF. J is TRBJ1-5 and V is TRBV6-2 or TRBV6-3, with D unresolved. CDR1 is MNHEY and CDR2 is SVGEGT in the germline V gene. With 2 bases removed from V and 7 bases from J, the gap between germline ends came to 9 bases. This CDR3 has 13 amino acids.

The chain uses TRBV12-3 or TRBV12-4 and TRBJ2-5; D is unclear. With 1 base removed from V and 4 bases from J, the gap between germline ends came to 7 bases. The CDR3 consists of 13 residues. The CDR3 DNA follows: TGTGCCAGCAGTTTAGGGGAACGAGAGACCCAGTACTTC. Encoded protein: CASSLGERETQYF.

This clonotype was observed at least ten times. The chain has TRBV18 and TRBJ2-7; the D is unclear. CDR1 is KGHSH, CDR2 LQKENI, per germline. Trimming left V 1 base short and J 6 bases short, with 13 bases between. The CDR3 has 14 residues. The CDR3 sequence: CASSPRVGGLEQYF. CDR3 bases: TGTGCCAGCTCACCACGGGTAGGCGGTCTCGAGCAGTACTTC.

This clonotype has a count of ten or more. V is TRBV6-5 and J is TRBJ1-1, with a weak D call TRBD1 (5 bases). V was trimmed by 0 bases and J by 0 bases, leaving 5 bases between them. This CDR3 contains 14 residues. Germline CDR1 is MNHEY and CDR2 is SVGAGI. The CDR3 sequence is CASSYSGLNTEAFF. Here the CDR3 DNA reads TGTGCCAGCAGTTACTCGGGGCTGAACACTGAAGCTTTCTTT.

The chain is built from TRBV10-3 and TRBJ1-1; TRBD1 agrees at 8 bases. Per germline, CDR1 ENHRY and CDR2 SYGVKD. The CDR3 is 14 residues long. J lost 6 bases, V lost 0 bases, and 3 bases had no gene match. The CDR3 sequence: CAISESDRAAEAFF. The CDR3 region has the DNA TGTGCCATCAGTGAGTCGGACAGGGCGGCTGAAGCTTTCTTT.

This clonotype was detected ten times or more. This chain links TRBV7-9 with TRBJ2-5, with TRBD1 matching over 8 bases. Germline V gives CDR1 SEHNR, CDR2 FQNEAQ (reference sequence). The CDR3 is 13 amino acids. J gave up 5 bases and V 6 bases, and 5 bases lay outside the gene matches. Written as DNA, the CDR3 is TGTGCCAGCAGTCAGGGGGCAGCGGAGACCCAGTACTTC. The encoded protein is CASSQGAAETQYF.

This clonotype was seen repeatedly, ten times or more. This chain uses TRBV19 with TRBJ2-7; 8 positions agree with TRBD1. This CDR3 has 13 residues. V dropped 7 bases and J dropped 3; count of bases not matched to a gene: 5. CDR1 is LNHDA, CDR2 SQIVND, per germline (reference sequence). The CDR3 DNA reads TGTGCCAGTACCAGGGGGCAAGACTACGAGCAGTACTTC. As protein: CASTRGQDYEQYF.

A word on this clonotype: The conserved closing phenylalanine or tryptophan is absent in this CDR3, likely reflecting a read error. V usage is TRBV19 and J usage is TRBJ2-5; 15 positions agree with TRBD2. CDR1 is LNHDA, CDR2 SQIVND, per germline (reference sequence). The CDR3 length is 16 residues. With V trimmed by 7 bases and J by 5 bases, 8 bases remained unmatched. CDR3 in DNA: TGTGCCAGTACCCCCGGGGGACTAGCGGGAGGTGAGACCCAGTACCTC. Its translation: CASTPGGLAGGETQYL.

The chain has TRBV7-2 and TRBJ2-5; D not certain. V was shortened by 5 bases and J by 1 base, with 8 bases between the two germline ends. The CDR3 is 13 amino acids. Looked up from germline, CDR1 is SGHTA and CDR2 is FQGNSA. DNA of the CDR3: TGTGCCAGCAGCAGACGAACCCAAGAGACCCAGTACTTC. Translation gives CASSRRTQETQYF.

The chain joins TRBV6-1 to TRBJ2-2, with 11 bases matching TRBD2. Germline assignment: CDR1 MNHNS and CDR2 SASEGT. Germline trimming cut 3 bases from V and 4 bases from J; bases unmatched to any gene: 7. This CDR3 region has 17 residues. CDR3: CASSDGLAGGGTGELFF. Written as DNA, the CDR3 is TGTGCCAGCAGTGATGGGCTAGCGGGAGGTGGCACCGGGGAGCTGTTTTTT.

This clonotype has ten or more counts. The rearrangement uses TRBV18 and TRBJ1-2; D is undetermined. The V and J ends lost 2 bases and 1 base respectively, with 5 bases between them. The CDR3 is 13 amino acids. CDR1 is KGHSH and CDR2 is LQKENI in the germline V gene. The CDR3 DNA is TGTGCCAGCTCACCAGTGGGTAACTATGGCTACACCTTC. Residues: CASSPVGNYGYTF.

This clonotype was counted ten times or more. The chain combines TRBV2 with TRBJ1-1; tentatively, D is TRBD1 (5 bases). This CDR3 comprises 14 residues. The germline V gene encodes CDR1 SNHLY and CDR2 FYNNEI. V was shortened by 3 bases and J by 0 bases, with 8 bases between the two germline ends. CDR3 coding DNA: TGTGCCAGCAGTGATCAGGGCATGAACACTGAAGCTTTCTTT. Its protein product is CASSDQGMNTEAFF. Complete variable domain (other parts from reference TRBV2 and TRBJ1-1): EPEVTQTPSHQVTQMGQEVILRCVPISNHLYFYWYRQILGQKVEFLVSFYNNEISEKSEIFDDQFSVERPDGSNFTLKIRSTKLEDSAMYFCASSDQGMNTEAFFGQGTRLTVV.

The chain employs TRBV2 and TRBJ1-1; D not resolved. This CDR3 has 14 residues. Germline CDR1 reads SNHLY; CDR2 reads FYNNEI. Trimming took off 5 bases at V and 5 bases at J, with 15 bases between the two ends. The CDR3 sequence is CASSSGPAGTEAFF. The CDR3 nucleotides are TGTGCCAGCAGTTCGGGCCCCGCCGGGACTGAAGCTTTCTTT.

This clonotype was recorded at least ten times. The chain combines TRBV7-2 with TRBJ1-1, with D perhaps matching TRBD1 (5 bases). There are 14 residues in the CDR3. CDR1 is SGHTA, CDR2 FQGNSA, per germline. The V end lost 5 bases, the J end lost 4 bases, and 14 bases lay between the germline ends. The CDR3 DNA sequence: TGTGCCAGCAGCGCGGGACCGCGGGGCACTGAAGCTTTCTTT. This translates into CASSAGPRGTEAFF.

This clonotype was observed at least ten times. The rearrangement uses TRBV12-3 or TRBV12-4 and TRBJ1-2; D is uncertain. This CDR3 is 12 amino acids long. Deletions cut 4 bases from V and 5 bases from J, with 8 bases between. CDR3 in amino acids: CASSSGPYGYTF. For the CDR3, the DNA is TGTGCCAGCAGTTCAGGACCATATGGCTACACCTTC.

The sample holds many counts of this clonotype. V gene TRBV6-5 combines with J gene TRBJ2-7; D remains unclear. Germline loops: CDR1 MNHEY, CDR2 SVGAGI. This CDR3 has 17 residues. V lost 0 bases, J lost 2 bases, and 17 bases lay in between. The CDR3 sequence is CASSYSPQTPPPYEQYF. The CDR3 nucleotides are TGTGCCAGCAGTTACTCCCCCCAGACACCTCCCCCCTACGAGCAGTACTTC.

This clonotype was recorded at least ten times. The V and J genes are TRBV9 and TRBJ2-1; no firm D call. V lost 0 bases to trimming and J lost 3 bases, with 1 base between them. In germline, CDR1 is SGDLS, CDR2 YYNGEE. The CDR3 sequence is 12 residues long. CDR3 residues: CASSVVYNEQFF. The CDR3 DNA sequence: TGTGCCAGCAGCGTAGTCTACAATGAGCAGTTCTTC.

This clonotype was recorded many times. V gene TRBV5-1 combines with J gene TRBJ2-7; D may match TRBD1 or TRBD2 (6 bases each). V was trimmed by 2 bases and J by 6 bases, leaving 18 bases between them. Germline V lookup: CDR1 SGHRS, CDR2 YFSETQ. This CDR3 is built from 15 residues. CDR3 protein: CASSLRGTLAGEQYF. The DNA for the CDR3 is TGCGCCAGCAGCTTACGCGGGACACTCGCCGGCGAGCAGTACTTC.

This clonotype has a count of ten or more. This chain joins TRBV4-2 and TRBJ2-5; no clear D. V was cut by 6 bases and J by 3 bases, with 11 bases left in between. The CDR3 covers 13 residues. Germline CDR1 and CDR2: LGHNA and YNFKEQ. The DNA for the CDR3 is TGTGCCAGCAGACGCGCGGCGGAAGAGACCCAGTACTTC. It codes for CASRRAAEETQYF.

V gene TRBV12-3 or TRBV12-4 combines with J gene TRBJ1-1; the match to TRBD1 covers 7 bases. The CDR3 has 14 amino acids. Unmatched junction bases numbered 9, after V lost 6 bases and J lost 5 bases. DNA for the CDR3: TGTGCCAGCAGAGAACAGGGGATTGAGACTGAAGCTTTCTTT. This encodes CASREQGIETEAFF.

CDR3 in amino acids: CASSESGELFF. CDR3 DNA sequence: TGTGCCAGCAGTGAGTCCGGGGAGCTGTTTTTT. This rearrangement joins TRBV6-1 to TRBJ2-2; D uncertain. Looked up from germline, CDR1 is MNHNS and CDR2 is SASEGT. V was pared by 3 bases and J by 6 bases, with 2 bases between. The CDR3 totals 11 residues.

This clonotype has a count of ten or more. This chain joins TRBV29-1 and TRBJ2-7; possible D gene TRBD2, 5 bases. V was shortened by 5 bases and J by 3 bases, with 8 bases between the two germline ends. Germline values: CDR1 SQVTM, CDR2 ANQGSEA. This CDR3 comprises 11 residues. The CDR3 sequence is CSVFDYYEQYF. CDR3 nucleotides: TGCAGCGTTTTCGACTACTACGAGCAGTACTTC.

Many counts were recorded for this clonotype. The V gene is TRBV30, the J gene TRBJ2-7, with D perhaps matching TRBD1 or TRBD2 (6 bases each). This CDR3 comprises 13 residues. CDR1 GTSNPN and CDR2 SVGIG come from the germline V gene (reference sequence). The V gene lost 4 bases and the J gene lost 2 bases, with 12 bases spanning the gap. CDR3 region: CAWTYGGTYEQYF. The CDR3, as DNA: TGTGCCTGGACTTACGGGGGCACCTACGAGCAGTACTTC.

The CDR3, as DNA: TGTGCCAGCAGGCCGGACAGGGTCCAGCCCCAGCATTTT. Its translation: CASRPDRVQPQHF. J is TRBJ1-5 and V is TRBV6-1, with TRBD1 matching 8 bases. Germline CDR1 is MNHNS and CDR2 is SASEGT. The V and J ends lost 6 bases and 7 bases, in that order; junction bases with no gene match: 5. The CDR3 sequence is 13 residues long.

This clonotype has ten or more counts. The chain links TRBV7-9 to TRBJ1-1, with TRBD1 matching 8 bases. CDR1 and CDR2 (germline): SEHNR, FQNEAQ (reference sequence). Unmatched junction bases numbered 7, after V lost 4 bases and J lost 3 bases. The CDR3 runs to 15 residues. CDR3 residues: CASSYWTGTDTEAFF. CDR3 sequence (DNA): TGTGCCAGCAGCTATTGGACAGGGACGGACACTGAAGCTTTCTTT.

This clonotype was observed many times. The gene calls are TRBV5-1 and TRBJ1-5, with D possibly matching TRBD1 (5 bases). V lost 0 bases to trimming and J lost 6 bases, with 13 bases between them. This CDR3 comprises 15 residues. Germline CDR1 is SGHRS and CDR2 is YFSETQ. The CDR3 DNA follows: TGCGCCAGCAGCTTGGACAGGAGTATGGGTCAGCCCCAGCATTTT. Translation gives CASSLDRSMGQPQHF.

There are many counts of this clonotype. The J gene is TRBJ2-7, the V gene TRBV7-2; TRBD1 matches 7 bases. With V trimmed by 2 bases and J by 1 base, 2 bases remained unmatched. Germline V gene lookup returns CDR1 SGHTA and CDR2 FQGNSA. The CDR3 is 14 residues long. The CDR3 region is CASSLTTGSYEQYF. The CDR3 DNA is TGTGCCAGCAGCTTAACGACAGGGTCCTACGAGCAGTACTTC.

This clonotype was seen more than once but under ten times. J is TRBJ1-2 and V is TRBV18; no reliable D call. V was cut by 1 base and J by 0 bases, with 18 bases left in between. This CDR3 spans 18 amino acids. Germline CDR1 and CDR2: KGHSH and LQKENI. CDR3: CASSPRNPRGTANYGYTF. CDR3 coding DNA: TGTGCCAGCTCACCACGAAACCCTCGGGGTACAGCTAACTATGGCTACACCTTC.